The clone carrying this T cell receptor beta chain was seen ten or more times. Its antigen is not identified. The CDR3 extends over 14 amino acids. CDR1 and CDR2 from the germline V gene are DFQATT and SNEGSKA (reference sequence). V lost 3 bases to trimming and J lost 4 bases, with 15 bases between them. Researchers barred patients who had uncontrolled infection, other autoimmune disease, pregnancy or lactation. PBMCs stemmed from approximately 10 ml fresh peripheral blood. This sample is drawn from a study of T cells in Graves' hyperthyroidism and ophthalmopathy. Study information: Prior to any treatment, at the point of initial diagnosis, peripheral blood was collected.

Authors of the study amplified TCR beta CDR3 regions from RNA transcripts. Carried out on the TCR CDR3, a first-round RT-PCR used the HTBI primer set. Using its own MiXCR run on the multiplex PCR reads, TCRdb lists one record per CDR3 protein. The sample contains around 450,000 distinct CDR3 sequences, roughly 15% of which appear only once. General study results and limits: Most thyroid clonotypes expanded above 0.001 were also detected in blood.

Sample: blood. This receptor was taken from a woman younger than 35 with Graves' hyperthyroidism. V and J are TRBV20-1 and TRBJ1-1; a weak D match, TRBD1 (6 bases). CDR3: CSARDAGAITEAFF. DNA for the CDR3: TGCAGTGCTAGGGACGCGGGGGCCATCACTGAAGCTTTCTTT.